This record concerns one T cell receptor (beta chain) sequence. Its antigen is as yet unknown. Sequence at one end of the junction differs from germline and may be a read error. The data are from a study of CD8+CD57+ T cells in acquired aplastic anemia. The overall study: DNA from sorted CD4+ and CD8+ cells averaged approximately 2.9 ug.

Template material for TCR beta VDJ and CDR3 profiling consisted of genomic DNA. TCRdb reprocessed the reads with MiXCR, giving one entry per CDR3 protein. The sample contains around 200,000 distinct CDR3 sequences, roughly 63% of which appear only once. Those patients picked for sequencing had displayed CD8+CD57+ cell expansion on flow cytometry. Regarding the study as a whole: Researchers reported that CD8+ Simpson's diversity was not significantly different in patients versus controls.

What was sequenced was sorted CD4+, CD8+, or CD8+CD57+ T cells (not recorded which) from PBMCs. This receptor was obtained from a human donor with aplastic anemia.

The CDR3 is CASRVRDYAQSF. The CDR3 DNA reads as TGTGCCAGCAGGGTGAGGGACTACGCGCAGTCCTTC. The V gene is TRBV2, the J gene TRBJ2-7; 7 bases agree with TRBD2. The CDR3 totals 12 residues. CDR1 is SNHLY, CDR2 FYNNEI, per germline. Based on the CDR3 plus reference TRBV2 and TRBJ2-7, the full variable domain is EPEVTQTPSHQVTQMGQEVILRCVPISNHLYFYWYRQILGQKVEFLVSFYNNEISEKSEIFDDQFSVERPDGSNFTLKIRSTKLEDSAMYFCASRVRDYAQSFGPGTRLTVT.